Below are 17 T cell receptor beta chains sequenced from a single sample in a study of radiation and T cells in renal cell carcinoma. The method was immunoSEQ multiplex PCR; TCRdb's version includes in-frame clones alone and lacks a portion of them. The profile shows 15,000 to 20,000 clones, roughly 50% of them singletons. The treatment: 15 Gy SBRT to primary tumor, nephrectomy 4 weeks later. This sample comprised tumor tissue, obtained from a patient whose treatment included radiotherapy and nephrectomy. These receptors originate from a woman in her sixties with renal cell carcinoma.

This chain connects TRBV19 to TRBJ1-1, with D possibly matching TRBD1 (5 bases). CDR3 size: 15 residues. V was clipped by 11 bases and J by 5 bases, with 24 bases between them. Germline CDR1 LNHDA, CDR2 SQIVND (reference sequence). The CDR3 bases are TGTGCCGCTTCCGGCGGCCGGGGGGGAAAGACTGAAGCTTTCTTT. It translates to CAASGGRGGKTEAFF.

The V gene is TRBV19, the J gene TRBJ1-1; a weak D match, TRBD1 (6 bases). Trimming shortened V by 3 bases and J by 8 bases, and 13 bases separated the two germline ends. The CDR3 length is 13 residues. Per germline, CDR1 LNHDA and CDR2 SQIVND (reference sequence). CDR3 protein: CASSMGRGWEAFF. The DNA for the CDR3 is TGTGCCAGTAGTATGGGCAGGGGCTGGGAAGCTTTCTTT.

The rearrangement joins TRBV28 to TRBJ2-7; 9 nucleotides line up with TRBD1. CDR1 and CDR2 from the germline V gene are MDHEN and SYDVKM. The CDR3 is made up of 12 amino acids. V lost 6 bases, J lost 7 bases, and 4 bases stayed unmatched. CDR3 loop: CASRGDREEQYF. CDR3 nucleotide sequence: TGTGCCAGCAGGGGGGACAGGGAAGAGCAGTACTTC. Full variable domain (outside the CDR3, taken from reference TRBV28 and TRBJ2-7): DVKVTQSSRYLVKRTGEKVFLECVQDMDHENMFWYRQDPGLGLRLIYFSYDVKMKEKGDIPEGYSVSREKKERFSLILESASTNQTSMYLCASRGDREEQYFGPGTRLTVT.

The chain uses TRBV25-1 and TRBJ2-5; 7 bases map to TRBD2. V was clipped by 1 base and J by 9 bases; unmatched bases: 5. This CDR3 contains 13 residues. Germline lookup yields CDR1 MGHDK and CDR2 SYGVNS. The CDR3 sequence: CASSESRSGAQYF. CDR3 DNA sequence: TGTGCCAGCAGTGAATCGAGGAGCGGGGCCCAGTACTTC.

The V call is TRBV9, the J call TRBJ1-2; no definite D call. Germline V lookup: CDR1 SGDLS, CDR2 YYNGEE. V lost 0 bases and J lost 2, with 11 bases in between. This CDR3 contains 15 residues. CDR3 in amino acids: CASSVVSQGNYGYTF. For the CDR3, the DNA is TGTGCCAGCAGCGTAGTTTCCCAAGGGAACTATGGCTACACCTTC.

This rearrangement joins TRBV2 to TRBJ1-2; D might be TRBD1 (6 bases). In germline, CDR1 is SNHLY, CDR2 FYNNEI. The CDR3 covers 13 residues. V was clipped by 10 bases and J by 2 bases, with 14 bases between them. Written as DNA, the CDR3 is TGTGCCACCGCTAGGGGGGAGAACTATGGCTACACCTTC. It codes for CATARGENYGYTF. Drawing the rest from reference TRBV2 and TRBJ1-2, the complete variable domain is EPEVTQTPSHQVTQMGQEVILRCVPISNHLYFYWYRQILGQKVEFLVSFYNNEISEKSEIFDDQFSVERPDGSNFTLKIRSTKLEDSAMYFCATARGENYGYTFGSGTRLTVV.

The chain is built from TRBV7-9 and TRBJ2-2; D is perhaps TRBD1 (5 bases). CDR3 length: 15 amino acids. Trimming cost V 3 bases and J 2 bases, with 10 bases left between them. The germline V gene has CDR1 SEHNR and CDR2 FQNEAQ (reference sequence). In nucleotides, the CDR3 is TGTGCCAGCAGCTTGGAGACAGCCAACACCGGGGAGCTGTTTTTT. It is translated as CASSLETANTGELFF.

The rearrangement links TRBV11-2 to TRBJ2-7; 9 bases align to TRBD1. This CDR3 comprises 17 residues. V gave up 4 bases and J gave up 4 bases; unmatched junction bases: 14. Germline CDR1 reads SGHAT; CDR2 reads FQNNGV. The CDR3 loop reads CASSYFRDRAGIYEQYF. As DNA, the CDR3 is TGTGCCAGCAGCTACTTCCGGGACAGGGCTGGAATATACGAGCAGTACTTC.

This sequence joins TRBV19 and TRBJ1-1; 8 bases line up with TRBD1. The V segment lost 4 bases and the J segment 5 bases; nucleotides outside the gene matches: 3. This CDR3 is 13 amino acids long. Per germline, CDR1 LNHDA and CDR2 SQIVND (reference sequence). In nucleotides, the CDR3 is TGTGCCAGTAGTACCGACAGGGGTACTGAAGCTTTCTTT. Protein sequence: CASSTDRGTEAFF. The full variable domain, rest sourced from reference TRBV19 and TRBJ1-1, is DGGITQSPKYLFRKEGQNVTLSCEQNLNHDAMYWYRQDPGQGLRLIYYSQIVNDFQKGDIAEGYSVSREKKESFPLTVTSAQKNPTAFYLCASSTDRGTEAFFGQGTRLTVV.

The chain joins TRBV5-6 to TRBJ2-6, with unresolved D. Germline loops: CDR1 SGHDT, CDR2 YYEEEE. The CDR3 length is 15 residues. Between the trimmed V and J ends, which lost 6 bases and 1 base, there was a span of 11 bases. In DNA, the CDR3 is TGTGCCAGCACGCCCTGGGGTTCTGGGGCCAACGTCCTGACTTTC. Protein product: CASTPWGSGANVLTF. Combining the CDR3 with reference TRBV5-6 and TRBJ2-6 gives the whole variable domain DAGVTQSPTHLIKTRGQQVTLRCSPKSGHDTVSWYQQALGQGPQFIFQYYEEEERQRGNFPDRFSGHQFPNYSSELNVNALLLGDSALYLCASTPWGSGANVLTFGAGSRLTVL.

The chain has TRBV7-9 and TRBJ2-7; D gene unclear. The germline V gene encodes CDR1 SEHNR and CDR2 FQNEAQ (reference sequence). The CDR3 consists of 14 residues. V gave up 5 bases and J gave up 2 bases, with 13 bases separating them. This CDR3 is CASSSTDGTYEQYF. The CDR3 coding sequence is TGTGCCAGCAGCAGCACGGACGGAACCTACGAGCAGTACTTC.

The V call is TRBV6-5, the J call TRBJ1-2; 7 nucleotides agree with TRBD1. This CDR3 is 14 amino acids long. CDR1 is MNHEY, CDR2 SVGAGI, per germline. Trimming cost V 2 bases and J 2 bases; bases outside gene matches: 2. CDR3 coding DNA: TGTGCCAGCAGTTACCCGGGACAGAACTATGGCTACACCTTC. Encoded protein: CASSYPGQNYGYTF.

The J gene is TRBJ2-3, the V gene TRBV21-1; the table's D call of TRBD1 was not tested on the DNA. TRBV21-1 constitutes a pseudogene. The CDR3 contains 13 residues. The CDR3 DNA sequence: TGTGCCAGCAGCACAGGGGGCACAGATACGCAGTATTTT. This codes for CASSTGGTDTQYF.

The chain has TRBV5-3 and TRBJ1-2; D gene ambiguous. TRBV5-3 is noted as an ORF with a role that remains uncertain. The CDR3 totals 14 residues. V gave up 8 bases and J gave up 0 bases, with 14 bases separating them. CDR3 bases: TGTGCCAGCAGCGCCCCCCGGGCTAACTATGGCTACACCTTC. Translating gives CASSAPRANYGYTF.

The chain is built from TRBV9 and TRBJ1-3, with D possibly matching TRBD1 (5 bases). The CDR3 covers 14 residues. The germline gives CDR1 SGDLS, CDR2 YYNGEE. Trimming stripped 4 bases from V and 2 bases from J, with 10 bases between. The CDR3 spells CASSREGAGNTIYF. The CDR3 coding sequence is TGTGCCAGCAGCCGTGAAGGGGCTGGAAACACCATATATTTT.

Written as DNA, the CDR3 is TGTGCCTGGAACAGGGGGACGAATGAAAAACTGTTTTTT. Protein product: CAWNRGTNEKLFF. The rearrangement uses TRBV30 and TRBJ1-4; 8 nucleotides line up with TRBD1. The germline V gene has CDR1 GTSNPN and CDR2 SVGIG (reference sequence). The V gene end was trimmed by 4 bases and the J gene end by 5 bases; junction bases not matched to a gene: 3. This CDR3 comprises 13 residues. The whole variable domain, filled in from reference TRBV30 and TRBJ1-4, reads SQTIHQWPATLVQPVGSPLSLECTVEGTSNPNLYWYRQAAGRGLQLLFYSVGIGQISSEVPQNLSASRPQDRQFILSSKKLLLSDSGFYLCAWNRGTNEKLFFGSGTQLSVL.

This clone is medium-sized (0.01 to 0.1%) within its sample. The chain recombines TRBV4-2 with TRBJ2-1; D is ambiguous. V lost 0 bases, J lost 3 bases, and 12 bases lay in between. CDR1 is LGHNA and CDR2 is YNFKEQ in the germline V gene. This CDR3 has 16 amino acids. CDR3 sequence (DNA): TGTGCCAGCAGCCAAGATGAGAGGCATGGCTACAATGAGCAGTTCTTC. As protein: CASSQDERHGYNEQFF.